This T cell receptor (beta chain) was recorded in a study of T cells in Graves' hyperthyroidism and ophthalmopathy (dated by TCRdb to the late 2010s). About the study as a whole: TCR V-J signatures able to tell the groups apart were searched for in a discovery cohort of 100 or so patients, of whom over 40 had Graves' ophthalmopathy and 55 to 65 had stable Graves' hyperthyroidism. Prospective prediction of ophthalmopathy was tested in an independent validation cohort of 18 to 20 hyperthyroidism patients and around 16 patients who later progressed to ophthalmopathy. The 100 or so discovery patients were randomly split 7:3 into training and test sets. Thyroid tissue and blood T-cell repertoires from roughly 6 Graves' hyperthyroidism patients were also compared in the study. Following sampling, methimazole starting at 30 mg daily was given to hyperthyroidism patients, and high-dose intravenous methylprednisolone was given to ophthalmopathy patients. The paper describes TCR Vbeta CDR3 sequencing of fewer than 150 peripheral blood samples, made up of approximately 40 ophthalmopathy patients, more than 70 hyperthyroidism patients and roughly 17 progressor patients. Here is what the overall study found, with its caveats: In cross-validation, a model built on a 13 V-J signature told ophthalmopathy apart from stable hyperthyroidism with 85% to 90% sensitivity and roughly 82% specificity, and in testing the same model reached 80%/75%. Most expanded thyroid clonotypes (frequency above 0.001) were also detected in blood, a finding suggesting that blood repertoires may reflect thyroid immune responses. No statistical method was used to fix the sample size in advance, and group allocation was not hidden from the investigators. In validation, the model predicted progression to ophthalmopathy with over 60% sensitivity and approximately 78% specificity, a median of approximately 6.5 months before onset.

As regards this clonotype: The antigen this receptor binds is unknown. Per-nucleotide qualities are absent, and no much larger clonotype sits a single base away.

The junction carries 13 bases between V and J, which are trimmed by 3 bases and 10 bases respectively. Its CDR3 holds 14 amino acids, cysteine through phenylalanine. Only the CDR3 part of the read is kept: 42 bases, read in frame from the first base. As encoded in the germline V gene, CDR1 is MNHNS while CDR2 is SASEGT. Graves' hyperthyroidism was defined as stable when no progression to ophthalmopathy occurred over 18 months of follow-up. The hyperthyroidism patients were between 18 and 65 years old and newly diagnosed, with a disease duration of less than 2 months. Exclusion was applied to patients with uncontrolled infections, other autoimmune diseases, pregnancy or lactation. Diagnoses relied on clinical symptoms, serum thyroxine and TRAb, thyroid ultrasound and orbital computed tomography. Total RNA was extracted using Trizol reagent, and RNA quality was assessed on an Agilent 2100 Bioanalyzer.

The TCR beta CDR3 regions were amplified from the RNA transcripts. For the first round of RT-PCR on the TCR CDR3, the HTBI primer set was used together with the Qiagen OneStep RT-PCR kit. Libraries were constructed in a second round of multiplex PCR, after which size selection and purification were carried out. Paired-end sequencing of the libraries was performed with 100 bp reads on an Illumina HiSeq2000. On the study's bioinformatics: SOAPnuke was used to process the raw data, with reads discarded if the reads contained adapters or uncalled bases, had a mean Phred below 15, or lacked an exact constant-primer or identifier match. COPE v1.2.5 was used to merge high-quality paired reads, and clonotypes were defined as unique nucleotide sequences. MiTCR v1.1 was used to align clonotypes to the IMGT TRBV, TRBD and TRBJ reference segments. Analysis was restricted to V-J combinations with a frequency above 0.0001, which covered about 99% of repertoires. The TCS score was defined as the ratio of F50 (clonal expansion) to E x V (chaos), calculated using BLOSUM62-based TCRdist between CDR3 peptides within each V-J. Welch's t-statistics and random forest reduced 500 to 650 V-J features to 13, which were used in a naive Bayes classifier (R e1071). TCRdb took the public reads, trimmed them with fastp at Q25, ran MiXCR for clone calling and kept in-frame beta chains. Identical CDR3 protein sequences are pooled into one entry, listed with their most common genes and DNA. TCRdb's processing, not the study's, gives the V and J calls here. Counted in this sample were approximately 560,000 distinct CDR3 sequences; 40% to 55% of them appeared once. Just under 8.5% of the sample goes to the ten largest clones.

The rearrangement combines TRBV6-1 with TRBJ1-6; D gene: possibly TRBD1, on 5 matching bases. The source is a woman aged 18-35 years with Graves' hyperthyroidism. Donor details come from another sample of the same person, matched by shared clones. Material: peripheral blood or thyroid tissue (not recorded which). The DNA sequence is as follows: TGTGCCAGCAGTGAGGGCGACAGAAGATCACCCCTCCACTTT. It is translated as CASSEGDRRSPLHF.